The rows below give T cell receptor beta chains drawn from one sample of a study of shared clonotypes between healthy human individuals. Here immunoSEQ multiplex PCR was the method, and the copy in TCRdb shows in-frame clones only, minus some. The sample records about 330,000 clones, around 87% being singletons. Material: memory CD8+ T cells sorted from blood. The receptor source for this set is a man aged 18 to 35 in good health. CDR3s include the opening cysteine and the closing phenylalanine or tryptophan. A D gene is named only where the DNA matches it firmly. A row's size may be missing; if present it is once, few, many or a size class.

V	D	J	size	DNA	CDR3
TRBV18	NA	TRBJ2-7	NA	TGTGCCAGCTCACCACCCGATAGCTCCTACGAGCAGTACTTC	CASSPPDSSYEQYF
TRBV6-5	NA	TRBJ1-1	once	TGTGCCAGCAGTGATTCCCACACTGAAGCTTTCTTT	CASSDSHTEAFF
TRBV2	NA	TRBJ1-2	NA	TGTGCCAGCAGTCGGGGCGGCGACAATGGCTACACCTTC	CASSRGGDNGYTF
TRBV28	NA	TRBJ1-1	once	TGTGCCAGCAGCCTCGGGAGCACTGAAGCTTTCTTT	CASSLGSTEAFF
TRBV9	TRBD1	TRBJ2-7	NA	TGTGCCAGCACGCCAGGACAGGGGACCTACGAGCAGTACTTC	CASTPGQGTYEQYF
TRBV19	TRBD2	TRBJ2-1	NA	TGTGCCAGTAGATGGGCTAGCGGGAGGAATGAGCAGTTCTTC	CASRWASGRNEQFF
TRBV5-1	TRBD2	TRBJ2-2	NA	TGCGCCAGCAGCTTGGAGGGGACTAGGGCCGGGGAGCTGTTTTTT	CASSLEGTRAGELFF
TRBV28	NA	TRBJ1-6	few	TGTGCCAGCGGACTTGACAAGCTCAATTCACCCCTCCACTTT	CASGLDKLNSPLHF
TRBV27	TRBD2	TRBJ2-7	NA	TGTGCCAGCAGTCCCCGACTAGCGGAGTACGAGCAGTACTTC	CASSPRLAEYEQYF
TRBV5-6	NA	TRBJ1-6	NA	TGTGCCAGCAGCTTGGACAGATATAATTCACCCCTCCACTTT	CASSLDRYNSPLHF
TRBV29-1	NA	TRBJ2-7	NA	TGCAGCGTTGGAGTGGAGGCCTCCGAGCAGTACTTC	CSVGVEASEQYF
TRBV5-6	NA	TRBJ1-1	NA	TGTGCCAGCAGCTGGGACCGCATGAACACTGAAGCTTTCTTT	CASSWDRMNTEAFF
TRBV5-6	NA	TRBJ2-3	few	TGTGCCAGCAGCTTTTGGGGACAACCAACAAACTCAGATACGCAGTATTTT	CASSFWGQPTNSDTQYF
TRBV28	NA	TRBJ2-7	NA	TGTGCCAGCAGTGAGGGACTTGAGGCCGGGGGCGAGCAGTACTTC	CASSEGLEAGGEQYF
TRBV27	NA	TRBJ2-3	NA	TGTGCCAGCAGTTTATCGGATCCAGATACGCAGTATTTT	CASSLSDPDTQYF
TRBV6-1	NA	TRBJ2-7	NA	TGTGCCAGCAGTGACGGACCCACGCAGAACTACGAGCAGTACTTC	CASSDGPTQNYEQYF
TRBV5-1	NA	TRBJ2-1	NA	TGCGCCAGCAGCCCTGGGGACGATATCTACAATGAGCAGTTCTTC	CASSPGDDIYNEQFF
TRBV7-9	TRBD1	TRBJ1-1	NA	TGTGCCAGCAGCTTAGCGGGGAGGACAGGGAAAAACACTGAAGCTTTCTTT	CASSLAGRTGKNTEAFF
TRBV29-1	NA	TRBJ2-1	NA	TGCAGCGTCGTCGAGGGGGGACACAGGGCGGACGCTGAGCAGTTCTTC	CSVVEGGHRADAEQFF
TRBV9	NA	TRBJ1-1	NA	TGTGCCAGCAGCGTGCAGGGGAACACTGAAGCTTTCTTT	CASSVQGNTEAFF
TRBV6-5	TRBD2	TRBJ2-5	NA	TGTGCCAGCAGTTACCCTGCGGGGGGGCCTGAGGAGACCCAGTACTTC	CASSYPAGGPEETQYF
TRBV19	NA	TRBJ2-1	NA	TGTGCCAGTAGTATCGAGTATGAGCTGTCTGACGATGAGCAGTTCTTC	CASSIEYELSDDEQFF
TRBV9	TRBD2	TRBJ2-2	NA	TGTGCCAGCAGCGTCCTGGGACTAGCGGGAGACCGGGAGCTGTTTTTT	CASSVLGLAGDRELFF
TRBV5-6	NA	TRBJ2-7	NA	TGTGCCAGCAGCTTGCCGAGCTCCTACGAGCAGTACTTC	CASSLPSSYEQYF
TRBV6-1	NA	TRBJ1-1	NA	TGTGCCAGCAGTGAAGCGGCGGGGTCGAACACTGAAGCTTTCTTT	CASSEAAGSNTEAFF
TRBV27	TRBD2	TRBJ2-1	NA	TGTGCCAGCAGTTCGATCGGGAGGCTGTACAATGAGCAGTTCTTC	CASSSIGRLYNEQFF
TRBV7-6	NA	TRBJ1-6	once	TGTGCCAGCAGCTTAGTTAGTTACAGCGCCTATAATTCACCCCTCCACTTT	CASSLVSYSAYNSPLHF
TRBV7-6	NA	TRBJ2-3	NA	TGTGCCAGCAGCTTTTTCGTACATTCAGATACGCAGTATTTT	CASSFFVHSDTQYF
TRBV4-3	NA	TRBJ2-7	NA	TGCGCCAGCAGCCAGGGGGCTAGCCCCCTCACGGGGGAGCAGTACTTC	CASSQGASPLTGEQYF
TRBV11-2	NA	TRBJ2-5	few	TGTGCCAGCAGCTTAGAGGTACAAGAGACCCAGTACTTC	CASSLEVQETQYF
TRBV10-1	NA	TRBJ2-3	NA	TGCGCCAGCAGTGAGTGGGGCTTGGCAGATACGCAGTATTTT	CASSEWGLADTQYF
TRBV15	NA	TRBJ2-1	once	TGTGCCACCAGCATTTCTAGGAGCTCCTACAATGAGCAGTTCTTC	CATSISRSSYNEQFF
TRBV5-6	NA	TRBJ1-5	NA	TGTGCCAGCAGCTTTGGTGGGGGTTATAGCAATCAGCCCCAGCATTTT	CASSFGGGYSNQPQHF
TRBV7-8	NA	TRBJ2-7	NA	TGTGCCAGCAGCTTAGTGGTACAGACCTTCTCCTACGAGCAGTACTTC	CASSLVVQTFSYEQYF
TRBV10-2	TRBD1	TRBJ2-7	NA	TGCGCCAGCAGTGAGTCGTCCCGGGACAGGGGTTGGGAGCAGTACTTC	CASSESSRDRGWEQYF
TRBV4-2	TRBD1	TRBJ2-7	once	TGTGCCAGCAGCCCTCGTTCGGTAGGGGGCAGCTACGAGCAGTACTTC	CASSPRSVGGSYEQYF
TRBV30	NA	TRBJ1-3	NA	TGTGCCTGGAGTGATGGGCAGGGGTACACCATATATTTT	CAWSDGQGYTIYF
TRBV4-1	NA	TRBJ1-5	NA	TGCGCCAGCAGTCCAAGGGTTCAGGGAATTGGTCAGCCCCAGCATTTT	CASSPRVQGIGQPQHF
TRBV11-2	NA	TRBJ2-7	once	TGTGCCAGCAGCGATCTGGAGGGGGAATCGACCTACGAGCAGTACTTC	CASSDLEGESTYEQYF
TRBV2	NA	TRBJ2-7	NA	TGTGCCAGCACGGGAGTGGGGGTCGAGCAGTACTTC	CASTGVGVEQYF
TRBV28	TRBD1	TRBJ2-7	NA	TGTGCCAGCAGAGGGACAGTTTGGTGGGAGCAGTACTTC	CASRGTVWWEQYF
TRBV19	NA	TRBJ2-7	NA	TGTGCCAGTAGTATCAGGGACTCCAGTTCCTACGAGCAGTACTTC	CASSIRDSSSYEQYF
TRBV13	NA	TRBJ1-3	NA	TGTGCCAGCAGCTCCGGAAACACCCCCTTGGCGTCGGAAGGAAACACCATATATTTT	CASSSGNTPLASEGNTIYF
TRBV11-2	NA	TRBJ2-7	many	TGTGCCAGCAGCTATCTTACATCCTACGAGCAGTACTTC	CASSYLTSYEQYF
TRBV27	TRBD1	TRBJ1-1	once	TGTGCCAGCAGAGACGGGACAGCCAACACTGAAGCTTTCTTT	CASRDGTANTEAFF
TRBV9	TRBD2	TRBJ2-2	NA	TGTGCCAGCAGCGAAAGACTAGCGGGTGACACCGGGGAGCTGTTTTTT	CASSERLAGDTGELFF
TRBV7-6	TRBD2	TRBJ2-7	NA	TGTGCCAGCAGCTTACTAGCGGGAGAGGTGCACGAGCAGTACTTC	CASSLLAGEVHEQYF
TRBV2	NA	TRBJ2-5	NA	TGTGCCAGCAGTGAAGGCGTAGGCCTCATGGCGGAGACCCAGTACTTC	CASSEGVGLMAETQYF